Shown below are 32 T cell receptor beta chains from a single sample sequenced in a study of blood T cell repertoires in COVID-19. Here immunoSEQ multiplex PCR was the method, and the copy in TCRdb shows in-frame clones only, minus some. The sample includes approximately 250,000 clones, 84% of them seen just once. Specimen: peripheral blood. The receptors derive from a woman between 35 and 50 years old who had recovered from COVID-19.

The CDR3 nucleotides read TGTGCCAGTAGTCCGCAGCGGGGGGAGGTGGGTAGTGAGCAGTTCTTC. It specifies CASSPQRGEVGSEQFF. The chain links TRBV19 to TRBJ2-1; 9 bases line up with TRBD2. The CDR3 covers 16 residues. V was clipped by 5 bases and J by 9 bases; unmatched bases: 14. Germline lookup yields CDR1 LNHDA and CDR2 SQIVND (reference sequence).

CDR3 nucleotide sequence: TGCGCCAGCAGCCAGACCCCGACAAGGGGTTATGAAAAACTGTTTTTT. Its protein is CASSQTPTRGYEKLFF. The chain combines TRBV5-1 with TRBJ1-4; D is perhaps TRBD1 (5 bases). V was shortened by 4 bases and J by 6 bases, with 19 bases between the two germline ends. CDR1 is SGHRS and CDR2 is YFSETQ in the germline V gene. The CDR3 is 16 residues long.

J is TRBJ2-7 and V is TRBV7-6, with TRBD1 matching over 11 bases. The V gene end was trimmed by 5 bases and the J gene end by 9 bases; junction bases not matched to a gene: 12. Germline CDR1 is SGHVS and CDR2 is FNYEAQ. CDR3 length: 15 residues. CDR3 sequence (DNA): TGTGCCAGCAGCCCCGGGACAGGGGGTTCGGGGGTGCAGTACTTC. This codes for CASSPGTGGSGVQYF.

The chain carries TRBV7-9 and TRBJ1-2; D unclear. Per germline, CDR1 SEHNR and CDR2 FQNEAQ (reference sequence). Between the trimmed V and J ends, which lost 5 bases and 8 bases, there was a span of 12 bases. This CDR3 has 12 amino acids. The CDR3 coding sequence is TGTGCCAGCAGCCTATTAGGCGGGGGCTACACCTTC. As protein: CASSLLGGGYTF.

The rearrangement joins TRBV5-4 to TRBJ1-1; the D is unclear. The CDR3 sequence is 15 residues long. V lost 9 bases to trimming and J lost 1 base, with 19 bases between them. From germline, CDR1 is SGHNT and CDR2 YYREEE (reference sequence). CDR3 DNA sequence: TGTGCCACATGTCGGGGAGGGCTGAGGAACACTGAAGCTTTCTTT. As protein: CATCRGGLRNTEAFF.

The chain has TRBV2 and TRBJ2-6; tentative D call: TRBD1 (5 bases). The CDR3 extends over 15 amino acids. V lost 8 bases, J lost 0 bases, and 11 bases lay in between. Germline V gene sequence: CDR1 SNHLY, CDR2 FYNNEI. CDR3: CASSGRASGANVLTF. The CDR3 DNA is TGTGCCAGCTCGGGCAGGGCCTCTGGGGCCAACGTCCTGACTTTC.

V and J are TRBV5-1 and TRBJ2-1; tentative D call: TRBD1 (5 bases). V dropped 3 bases and J dropped 5 bases, with 9 bases sitting between them. The germline V gene has CDR1 SGHRS and CDR2 YFSETQ. The CDR3 sequence is 13 residues long. The CDR3 sequence is CASSSGADNEQFF. The CDR3 DNA reads TGCGCCAGCAGCTCTGGGGCGGACAATGAGCAGTTCTTC.

The chain has TRBV6-4 and TRBJ2-1; 11 nucleotides agree with TRBD2. Losses at the gene ends were 5 bases for V and 0 bases for J; bases not matched to a gene: 6. In germline, CDR1 is MRHNA, CDR2 SNTAGT. The CDR3 sequence is 17 residues long. The CDR3 sequence is CASSKGLAVDSYNEQFF. The CDR3 DNA follows: TGTGCCAGCAGTAAGGGACTAGCGGTTGACTCCTACAATGAGCAGTTCTTC.

The chain uses TRBV4-2 and TRBJ2-7; the match to TRBD1 covers 9 bases. CDR3 length: 19 amino acids. V was pared by 4 bases and J by 0 bases, with 16 bases of the junction left unmatched. Germline-derived CDR1 and CDR2 are LGHNA and YNFKEQ. The CDR3 DNA reads as TGTGCCAGCAGCCGCTATCCCGGGGACCGGGACAGGGCCTCCTACGAGCAGTACTTC. It encodes CASSRYPGDRDRASYEQYF.

J is TRBJ2-3 and V is TRBV12-3 or TRBV12-4, with D possibly TRBD2 on 7 matching bases. V lost 5 bases, J lost 8 bases, and 11 bases lay in between. The CDR3 consists of 12 residues. Here the CDR3 reads CASSEGGGTQYF. The CDR3, as DNA: TGTGCCAGCAGTGAGGGAGGGGGTACGCAGTATTTT.

The sample holds one count of this clone. The chain's CDR3 is CASSQVQGTGELFF. The CDR3 region has the DNA TGCGCCAGCAGCCAAGTGCAGGGCACCGGGGAGCTGTTTTTT. J is TRBJ2-2 and V is TRBV4-3; possibly TRBD1 for D (5 bases). Germline lookup yields CDR1 LGHNA and CDR2 YSLEER. CDR3 length equals 14 residues. V lost 1 base to trimming and J lost 4 bases, with 7 bases between them.

The V and J genes are TRBV21-1 and TRBJ2-1; the table's D call of TRBD2 was not tested on the DNA. TRBV21-1 has pseudogene status. The CDR3 is made up of 17 amino acids. CDR3 in DNA: TGTGCCACTGGGGGAAGGACTAGCGGGGGCCCAAACAATGAGCAGTTCTTC. Amino acids: CATGGRTSGGPNNEQFF.

The V gene is TRBV11-2, the J gene TRBJ2-5; 11 bases are shared with TRBD2. The CDR3 has 16 amino acids. The V gene end was trimmed by 1 base and the J gene end by 5 bases; junction bases not matched to a gene: 6. Germline loops: CDR1 SGHAT, CDR2 FQNNGV. In DNA, the CDR3 is TGTGCCAGCAGCTTAGTTAGCGGGGGGGCGGAGGAGACCCAGTACTTC. This encodes CASSLVSGGAEETQYF.

The V and J genes are TRBV30 and TRBJ1-4, with 9 bases that match TRBD1. The germline V gene has CDR1 GTSNPN and CDR2 SVGIG (reference sequence). V was clipped by 3 bases and J by 5 bases; unmatched bases: 4. CDR3 length: 14 residues. The CDR3 DNA reads TGTGCCTGGAGCTCCGGGACAGGGAATGAAAAACTGTTTTTT. Translated: CAWSSGTGNEKLFF.

The chain links TRBV6-2 or TRBV6-3 to TRBJ1-5; D is ambiguous. CDR3 length: 15 residues. V gave up 3 bases and J gave up 3 bases, with 12 bases separating them. Germline values: CDR1 MNHEY, CDR2 SVGEGT. CDR3 loop: CASSYSGELNQPQHF. The CDR3 coding sequence is TGTGCCAGCAGTTATTCTGGGGAGCTCAATCAGCCCCAGCATTTT.

This sequence joins TRBV9 and TRBJ1-1, with D tentatively TRBD1 (6 bases). This CDR3 contains 15 residues. V lost 0 bases to trimming and J lost 3 bases, with 12 bases between them. Germline loops: CDR1 SGDLS, CDR2 YYNGEE. The CDR3, as DNA: TGTGCCAGCAGCGTAGGGAGGGGGGGGCACACTGAAGCTTTCTTT. Amino acid sequence: CASSVGRGGHTEAFF.

This chain connects TRBV29-1 to TRBJ2-7; no clear D. This CDR3 region has 11 residues. Germline V gene lookup returns CDR1 SQVTM and CDR2 ANQGSEA. The V end lost 2 bases, the J end lost 2 bases, and 4 bases lay between the germline ends. The DNA for the CDR3 is TGCAGCGTTGAAACAGCCTACGAGCAGTACTTC. As protein: CSVETAYEQYF.

Only one count was recorded for this clone. The chain uses TRBV19 and TRBJ2-1; D possibly corresponds to TRBD1 (6 bases). Germline lookup yields CDR1 LNHDA and CDR2 SQIVND (reference sequence). V was clipped by 5 bases and J by 5 bases, with 16 bases between them. The CDR3 sequence is 15 residues long. CDR3 bases: TGTGCCAGTAGTCCCGGCAGGGGAGCAAACAATGAGCAGTTCTTC. This gives the protein CASSPGRGANNEQFF.

The chain links TRBV11-2 to TRBJ1-1; 8 bases agree with TRBD1. Per germline, CDR1 SGHAT and CDR2 FQNNGV. J lost 4 bases, V lost 1 base, and 2 bases had no gene match. This CDR3 region has 14 residues. As DNA, the CDR3 is TGTGCCAGCAGCTTAGGGCAGGGGGCCACTGAAGCTTTCTTT. Residues: CASSLGQGATEAFF.

This clone was counted a single time. The V and J genes are TRBV6-2 or TRBV6-3 and TRBJ2-2, with TRBD1 identical over 7 bases. CDR1 is MNHEY and CDR2 is SVGEGT in the germline V gene. The CDR3 consists of 15 residues. The ends lost 5 bases at V and 8 bases at J; junction bases unmatched: 11. The CDR3 loop is CASSQQGNSMGELFF. The CDR3 bases are TGTGCCAGCAGTCAACAGGGGAATTCAATGGGGGAGCTGTTTTTT.

This chain links TRBV3-1 (or the pseudogene TRBV3-2) with TRBJ1-6, with D unresolved. CDR1 is LGHDT, CDR2 YNNKEL, per germline (reference sequence). This CDR3 is 15 amino acids long. Trimming stripped 1 base from V and 9 bases from J, with 13 bases between. Written as DNA, the CDR3 is TGTGCCAGCAGCCAAGCCGTTTTTACGAGTTCACCCCTCCACTTT. Its protein is CASSQAVFTSSPLHF.

The chain joins TRBV5-1 to TRBJ2-7, with 8 bases identical to TRBD1. V lost 0 bases and J lost 3; bases outside the gene matches: 8. The CDR3 has 16 amino acids. In germline, CDR1 is SGHRS, CDR2 YFSETQ. CDR3: CASSLVQGAADYEQYF. CDR3 in DNA: TGCGCCAGCAGCTTGGTTCAGGGGGCCGCAGACTACGAGCAGTACTTC.

V and J are TRBV18 and TRBJ2-7, with a tentative D call TRBD1 (6 bases). The CDR3 has 14 amino acids. From germline, CDR1 is KGHSH and CDR2 LQKENI. Trimming removed 3 bases from V and 4 bases from J, with 13 bases in between. The DNA of the CDR3 is TGTGCCAGCTCACCCTCCGCTGACAGGTACGAGCAGTACTTC. It translates to CASSPSADRYEQYF.

The chain's CDR3 is CASSQVGVAGAETQYF. The DNA for the CDR3 is TGTGCCAGCAGCCAAGTAGGGGTAGCGGGGGCGGAGACCCAGTACTTC. The gene calls are TRBV3-1 (or the pseudogene TRBV3-2) and TRBJ2-5; 9 bases align to TRBD2. With 1 base clipped from V and 5 bases from J, the junction kept 8 bases outside the gene matches. The CDR3 has 16 residues. CDR1 and CDR2 from the germline V gene are LGHDT and YNNKEL (reference sequence).

The chain carries TRBV6-2 or TRBV6-3 and TRBJ2-3; 7 bases match TRBD2. CDR1 is MNHEY, CDR2 SVGEGT, per germline. The CDR3 runs to 19 residues. V lost 5 bases and J lost 6; bases outside the gene matches: 23. CDR3 DNA: TGTGCCAGCAGTCACAACCTGGCCGTGGCGGGGGTGTCTTCGGATACGCAGTATTTT. The encoded protein is CASSHNLAVAGVSSDTQYF.

CDR3 DNA: TGCGCCAGCAGTGAGAGTCTAGCGGGGGGGCCGGGCACCGGGGAGCTGTTTTTT. Translating gives CASSESLAGGPGTGELFF. This chain uses TRBV10-1 with TRBJ2-2; TRBD2 matches 12 bases. CDR3 size: 18 residues. Germline V CDR1 and CDR2: WNHNN, SYGVQD (reference sequence). The ends lost 2 bases at V and 4 bases at J; junction bases unmatched: 8.

The rearrangement joins TRBV19 to TRBJ1-5; no definite D call. From germline, CDR1 is LNHDA and CDR2 SQIVND (reference sequence). The length of the CDR3 is 16 residues. V gave up 5 bases and J gave up 0 bases, with 14 bases separating them. The CDR3 DNA reads as TGTGCCAGTAGTGAGATGGCCGGGGATAGCAATCAGCCCCAGCATTTT. Translation: CASSEMAGDSNQPQHF.

The V gene is TRBV18, the J gene TRBJ2-1; 8 bases line up with TRBD2. V dropped 8 bases and J dropped 7; count of bases not matched to a gene: 16. This CDR3 spans 16 amino acids. Germline assignment: CDR1 KGHSH and CDR2 LQKENI. The CDR3 sequence: CASALMELAGENEQFF. The CDR3 nucleotides are TGTGCCAGCGCGCTCATGGAGCTAGCGGGCGAGAATGAGCAGTTCTTC.

The rearrangement uses TRBV2 and TRBJ1-5, with D possibly matching TRBD1 (6 bases). The CDR3 is made up of 13 amino acids. The germline V gene encodes CDR1 SNHLY and CDR2 FYNNEI. The V gene lost 7 bases and the J gene lost 4 bases, with 11 bases spanning the gap. The CDR3 region has the DNA TGTGCCAGCACTGGACAGCTGAATCAGCCCCAGCATTTT. Protein: CASTGQLNQPQHF.

On this clone itself: Other DNA variants within this sample encode the same CDR3. The chain carries TRBV10-3 and TRBJ1-6; no reliable D call. The CDR3 is made up of 12 amino acids. CDR1 is ENHRY, CDR2 SYGVKD, per germline. Trimming stripped 9 bases from V and 5 bases from J, with 8 bases between. DNA of the CDR3: TGTGCCATGCAGGATAATAATTCACCCCTCCACTTT. Translated, it gives CAMQDNNSPLHF.

The V and J genes are TRBV7-8 and TRBJ2-3, with 11 bases fitting TRBD2. Germline values: CDR1 SGHVS, CDR2 FQNEAQ. This CDR3 contains 20 residues. J gave up 1 base and V 1 base, and 13 bases lay outside the gene matches. CDR3: CASSLGVGIGTSGRTDTQYF. Written as DNA, the CDR3 is TGTGCCAGCAGCTTAGGCGTAGGGATCGGGACTAGCGGACGCACAGATACGCAGTATTTT.

The gene calls are TRBV10-1 and TRBJ2-5; 11 bases are shared with TRBD1. V gave up 0 bases and J gave up 5 bases; unmatched junction bases: 5. Germline V gives CDR1 WNHNN, CDR2 SYGVQD (reference sequence). CDR3 length: 16 residues. CDR3 nucleotide sequence: TGCGCCAGCAGTGAGTCTGGACAGGGGGCTTCGGAGACCCAGTACTTC. This translates into CASSESGQGASETQYF.